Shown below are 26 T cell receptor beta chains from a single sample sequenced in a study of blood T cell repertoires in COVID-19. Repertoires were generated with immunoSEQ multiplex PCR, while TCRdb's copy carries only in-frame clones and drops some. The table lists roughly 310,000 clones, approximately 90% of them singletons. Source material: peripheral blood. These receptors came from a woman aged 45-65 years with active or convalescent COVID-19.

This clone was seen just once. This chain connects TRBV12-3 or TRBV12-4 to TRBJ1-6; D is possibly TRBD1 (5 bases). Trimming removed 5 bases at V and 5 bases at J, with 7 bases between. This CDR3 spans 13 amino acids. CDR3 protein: CASSGRDNSPLHF. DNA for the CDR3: TGTGCCAGCAGTGGCAGGGATAATTCACCCCTCCACTTT.

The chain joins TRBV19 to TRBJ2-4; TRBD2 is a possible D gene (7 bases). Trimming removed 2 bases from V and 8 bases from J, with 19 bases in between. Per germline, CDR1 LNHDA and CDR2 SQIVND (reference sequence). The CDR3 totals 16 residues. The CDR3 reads CASSINLGGGRYIQYF. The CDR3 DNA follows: TGTGCCAGTAGTATAAACCTGGGAGGGGGGCGCTACATTCAGTACTTC.

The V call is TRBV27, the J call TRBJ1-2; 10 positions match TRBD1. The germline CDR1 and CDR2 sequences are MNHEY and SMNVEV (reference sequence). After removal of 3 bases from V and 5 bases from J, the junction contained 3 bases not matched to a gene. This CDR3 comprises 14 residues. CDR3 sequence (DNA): TGTGCCAGCAGTTTGGAGGGACAGGGGTATGGCTACACCTTC. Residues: CASSLEGQGYGYTF.

CDR3 nucleotide sequence: TGCGCCAGCAGCCAAGAGATACAGGGGAGTATAGCTTTCTTT. This translates into CASSQEIQGSIAFF. The chain couples TRBV4-3 to TRBJ1-1; 7 nucleotides match TRBD1. Looked up from germline, CDR1 is LGHNA and CDR2 is YSLEER. The CDR3 runs to 14 residues. V gave up 0 bases and J gave up 10 bases; unmatched junction bases: 8.

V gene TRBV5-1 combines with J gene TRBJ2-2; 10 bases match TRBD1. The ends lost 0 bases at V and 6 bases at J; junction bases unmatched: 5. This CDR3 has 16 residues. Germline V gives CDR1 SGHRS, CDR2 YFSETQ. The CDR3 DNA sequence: TGCGCCAGCAGCTTGGCGGGACAGGGGATAGCCGGGGAGCTGTTTTTT. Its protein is CASSLAGQGIAGELFF.

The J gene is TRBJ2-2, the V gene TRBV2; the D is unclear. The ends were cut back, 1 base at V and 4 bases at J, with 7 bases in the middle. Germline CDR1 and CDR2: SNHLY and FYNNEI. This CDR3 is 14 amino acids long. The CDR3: CASSEVRGTGELFF. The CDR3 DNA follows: TGTGCCAGCAGTGAAGTCCGAGGCACCGGGGAGCTGTTTTTT.

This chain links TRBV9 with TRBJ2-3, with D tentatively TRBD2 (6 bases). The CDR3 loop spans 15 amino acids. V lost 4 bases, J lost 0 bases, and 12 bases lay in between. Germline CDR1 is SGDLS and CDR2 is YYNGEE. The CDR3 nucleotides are TGTGCCAGCAGCCGCGGGGACCTTAGCACAGATACGCAGTATTTT. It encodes CASSRGDLSTDTQYF.

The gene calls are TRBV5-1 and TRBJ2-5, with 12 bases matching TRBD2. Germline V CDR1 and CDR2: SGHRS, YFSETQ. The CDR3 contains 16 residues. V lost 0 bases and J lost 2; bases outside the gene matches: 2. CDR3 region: CASSLDLAGGQETQYF. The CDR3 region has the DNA TGCGCCAGCAGCTTGGATCTAGCGGGAGGGCAAGAGACCCAGTACTTC.

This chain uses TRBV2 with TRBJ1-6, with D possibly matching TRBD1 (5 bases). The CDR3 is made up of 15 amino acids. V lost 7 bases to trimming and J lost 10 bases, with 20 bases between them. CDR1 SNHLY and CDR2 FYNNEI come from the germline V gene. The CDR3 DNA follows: TGTGCCAGCATTCTAGGGGTTTTAGGGAACTCACCCCTCCACTTT. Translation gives CASILGVLGNSPLHF.

The CDR3 region has the DNA TGTGCCAGCAGTACCCCAGGCTATGGCTACACCTTC. Translation gives CASSTPGYGYTF. The gene calls are TRBV6-5 and TRBJ1-2, with D uncertain. Trimming pared 5 bases from V and 4 bases from J, leaving 8 bases between. The CDR3 spans 12 residues. Germline V gene data show CDR1 as MNHEY and CDR2 as SVGAGI.

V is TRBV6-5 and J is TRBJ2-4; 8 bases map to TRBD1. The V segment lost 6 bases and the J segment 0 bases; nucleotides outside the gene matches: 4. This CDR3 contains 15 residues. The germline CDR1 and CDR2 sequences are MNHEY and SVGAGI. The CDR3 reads CASSPGQVAKNIQYF. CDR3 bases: TGTGCCAGCAGCCCGGGACAGGTAGCCAAAAACATTCAGTACTTC.

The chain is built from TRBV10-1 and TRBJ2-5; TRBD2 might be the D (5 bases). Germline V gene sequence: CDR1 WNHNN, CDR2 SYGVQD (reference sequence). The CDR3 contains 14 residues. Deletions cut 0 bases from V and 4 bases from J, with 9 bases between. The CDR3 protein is CASSESGSVETQYF. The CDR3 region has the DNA TGCGCCAGCAGTGAGTCGGGGAGCGTAGAGACCCAGTACTTC.

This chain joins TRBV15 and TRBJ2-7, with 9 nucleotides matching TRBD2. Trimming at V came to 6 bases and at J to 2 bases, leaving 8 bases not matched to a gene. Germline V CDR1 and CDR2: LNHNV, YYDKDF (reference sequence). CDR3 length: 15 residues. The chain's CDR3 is CATSVSGGRAYEQYF. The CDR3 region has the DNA TGTGCCACCAGTGTTAGCGGGGGCCGTGCCTACGAGCAGTACTTC.

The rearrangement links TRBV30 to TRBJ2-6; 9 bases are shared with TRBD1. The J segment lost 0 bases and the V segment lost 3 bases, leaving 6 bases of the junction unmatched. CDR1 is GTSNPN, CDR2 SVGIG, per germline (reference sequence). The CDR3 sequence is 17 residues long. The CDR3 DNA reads TGTGCCTGGAGAAAACAGGGGGCTTACTCTGGGGCCAACGTCCTGACTTTC. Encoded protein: CAWRKQGAYSGANVLTF.

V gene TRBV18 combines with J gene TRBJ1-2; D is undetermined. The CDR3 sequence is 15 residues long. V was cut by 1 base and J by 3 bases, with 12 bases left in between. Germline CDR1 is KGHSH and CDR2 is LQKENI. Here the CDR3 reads CASSPLIEQDYGYTF. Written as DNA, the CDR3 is TGTGCCAGCTCACCACTGATCGAGCAGGACTATGGCTACACCTTC.

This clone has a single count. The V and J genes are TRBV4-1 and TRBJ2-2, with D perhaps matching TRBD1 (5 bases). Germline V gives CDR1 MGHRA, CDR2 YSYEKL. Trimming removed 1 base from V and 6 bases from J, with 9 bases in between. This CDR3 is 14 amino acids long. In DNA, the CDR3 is TGCGCCAGCAGCCAAGGGGGCCCTTCCGGGGAGCTGTTTTTT. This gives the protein CASSQGGPSGELFF.

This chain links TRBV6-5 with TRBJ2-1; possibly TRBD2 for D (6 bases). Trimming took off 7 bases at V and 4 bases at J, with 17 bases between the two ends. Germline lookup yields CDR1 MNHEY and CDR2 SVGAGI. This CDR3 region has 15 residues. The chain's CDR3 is CASTLAGGLYNEQFF. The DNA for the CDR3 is TGTGCCAGCACCTTAGCCGGGGGTCTTTACAATGAGCAGTTCTTC.

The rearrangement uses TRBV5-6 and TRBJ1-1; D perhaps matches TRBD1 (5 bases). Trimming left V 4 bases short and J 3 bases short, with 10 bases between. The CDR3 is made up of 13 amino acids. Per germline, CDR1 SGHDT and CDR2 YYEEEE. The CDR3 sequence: CASSLGQYTEAFF. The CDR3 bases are TGTGCCAGCAGCCTGGGGCAGTACACTGAAGCTTTCTTT.

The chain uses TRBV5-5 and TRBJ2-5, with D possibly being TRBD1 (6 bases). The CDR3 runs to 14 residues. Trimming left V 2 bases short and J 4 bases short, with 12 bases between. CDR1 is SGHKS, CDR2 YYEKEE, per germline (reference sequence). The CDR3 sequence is CASSFSNRVETQYF. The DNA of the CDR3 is TGTGCCAGCAGCTTTAGCAACAGGGTAGAGACCCAGTACTTC.

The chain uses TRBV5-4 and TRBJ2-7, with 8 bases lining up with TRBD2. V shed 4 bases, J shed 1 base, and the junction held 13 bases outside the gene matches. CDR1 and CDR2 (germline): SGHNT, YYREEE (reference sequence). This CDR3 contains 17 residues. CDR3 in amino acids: CASSARSGGSYSYEQYF. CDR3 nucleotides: TGTGCCAGCAGCGCCAGGAGCGGGGGATCCTATTCCTACGAGCAGTACTTC. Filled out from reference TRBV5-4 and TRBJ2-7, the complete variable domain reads ETGVTQSPTHLIKTRGQQVTLRCSSQSGHNTVSWYQQALGQGPQFIFQYYREEENGRGNFPPRFSGLQFPNYSSELNVNALELDDSALYLCASSARSGGSYSYEQYFGPGTRLTVT.

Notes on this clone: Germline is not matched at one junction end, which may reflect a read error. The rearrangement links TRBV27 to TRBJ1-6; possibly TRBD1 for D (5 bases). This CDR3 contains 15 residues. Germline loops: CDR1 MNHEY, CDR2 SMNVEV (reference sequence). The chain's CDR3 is CASRLGGSFNSPLHF. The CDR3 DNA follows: TGTGCCAGCAGACTTGGGGGGTCCTTTAATTCACCCCTCCACTTT.

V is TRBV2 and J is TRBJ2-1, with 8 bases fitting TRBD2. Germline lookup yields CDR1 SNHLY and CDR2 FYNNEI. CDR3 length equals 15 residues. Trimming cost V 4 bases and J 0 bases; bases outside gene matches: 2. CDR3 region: CASSGTSYSYNEQFF. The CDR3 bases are TGTGCCAGCAGTGGGACTAGCTACTCCTACAATGAGCAGTTCTTC.

The CDR3 coding sequence is TGTGCCAGCTCAGGGCTCGGGACAGTCAGCACAGATACGCAGTATTTT. Encoded protein: CASSGLGTVSTDTQYF. The chain has TRBV18 and TRBJ2-3; TRBD1 aligns across 7 bases. With V trimmed by 5 bases and J by 0 bases, 8 bases remained unmatched. The CDR3 is made up of 16 amino acids. Germline CDR1 is KGHSH and CDR2 is LQKENI. The full variable domain, its missing parts supplied by reference TRBV18 and TRBJ2-3, is NAGVMQNPRHLVRRRGQEARLRCSPMKGHSHVYWYRQLPEEGLKFMVYLQKENIIDESGMPKERFSAEFPKEGPSILRIQQVVRGDSAAYFCASSGLGTVSTDTQYFGPGTRLTVL.

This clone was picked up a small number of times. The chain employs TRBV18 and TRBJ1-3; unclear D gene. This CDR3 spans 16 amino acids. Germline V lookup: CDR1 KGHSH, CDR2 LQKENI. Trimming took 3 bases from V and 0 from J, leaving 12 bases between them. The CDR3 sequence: CASSPLEGYSGNTIYF. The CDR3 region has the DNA TGTGCCAGCTCACCCCTAGAGGGCTACTCTGGAAACACCATATATTTT.

CDR3 nucleotide sequence: TGTGCCACTGGGGACAGCTCCCCGAATCAGCCCCAGCATTTT. Its translation is CATGDSSPNQPQHF. The chain couples TRBV19 to TRBJ1-5; 7 nucleotides agree with TRBD1. V trimming: 10 bases; J trimming: 4 bases; junction bases outside the gene matches: 10. The CDR3 extends over 14 amino acids. Germline V gene lookup returns CDR1 LNHDA and CDR2 SQIVND (reference sequence).

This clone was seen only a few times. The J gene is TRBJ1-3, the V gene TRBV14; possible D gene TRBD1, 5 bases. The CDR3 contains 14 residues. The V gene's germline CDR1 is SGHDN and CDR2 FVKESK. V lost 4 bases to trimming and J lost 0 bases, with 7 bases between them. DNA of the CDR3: TGTGCCAGCAGCCGACAGCTCTCTGGAAACACCATATATTTT. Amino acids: CASSRQLSGNTIYF.